This entry features one T cell receptor (beta chain) sequence. Its specificity is not known. This sample is drawn from a study of T cell responses to AZD1222 COVID-19 vaccine. Study observations and caveats: Mostly white British, mostly female donors; authors suggested clonal diversity may be underestimated. At study baseline, merely five or six AZD1222 recipients were seropositive. Nearly half of the spike-specific TCRs reportedly recognize variant regions that carry no mutations. Distributed over spike, vaccine-associated CD4 TCRs predominated at 160-218 and 743-854.

TCRdb keeps only in-frame clones here, not all; method: immunoSEQ multiplex PCR. The sample records approximately 110,000 clones, about 90% being singletons. Germline V lookup: CDR1 MNHEY, CDR2 SVGAGI. The V end was cut by 6 bases, the J end by 4 bases, with 13 bases between. The CDR3 has 13 amino acids. This receptor was taken from an adult in good health. The source was peripheral blood, collected on day 0 of AZD1222 vaccination. The chain has TRBV6-5 and TRBJ2-7; D may be TRBD1 or TRBD2 (5 bases each). The CDR3 spells CASRGRSFYEQYF. The CDR3 DNA sequence: TGTGCCAGCAGGGGACGGAGCTTTTACGAGCAGTACTTC.